This T cell receptor (beta chain) was sequenced during a study of blood T cell repertoires in COVID-19. Germline V gene sequence: CDR1 KGHSH, CDR2 LQKENI. With 3 bases clipped from V and 3 bases from J, the junction kept 11 bases outside the gene matches. There are 17 residues in the CDR3. Recruited during active infection, patients (from Seattle) were subsequently followed longitudinally. In the original processing: Researchers report that nucleated cell counts were estimated from reference gene primer amplification. Sequenced by immunoSEQ multiplex PCR; TCRdb stores in-frame clones only, minus some. That table is the source of V, J and clone size, and D and trimming were worked out from the DNA. The repertoire holds hundreds of thousands of clones, with around nine tenths as singletons.

The chain combines TRBV18 with TRBJ2-3, with 8 bases fitting TRBD1. The clonotype comes from a man aged 55 to 70 with COVID-19, enrolled during active disease. The sample was peripheral blood. The CDR3 DNA is TGTGCCAGCTCACCTAACCTAGGACAGGGACCAACAGATACGCAGTATTTT. Translated, it gives CASSPNLGQGPTDTQYF.